This is a list of T cell receptor beta chains from one sample in a study of shared clonotypes between healthy human individuals. Only in-frame clones appear in the TCRdb table, and some are missing; sequencing was by immunoSEQ multiplex PCR. Altogether around 1.9 million clones are present, 90% to 95% being singletons, with the ten largest covering 1.5% to 2%. The sample comprised naive CD8+ T cells from PBMCs. The source of these receptors is a man aged 18 to 30 in good health. Some clones in this sample may be carry-over from other donors' samples. Each CDR3 is given with its conserved first and last residue. D genes are given only for firm matches. Some rows have no size entry. The others give once, few or many, or a class for an expanded clone.

TRBV10-3	12	NA	TRBJ2-1	NA	TGTGCTACAGGGTCCTCCTACAATGAGCAGTTCTTC	CATGSSYNEQFF
TRBV6-5	14	NA	TRBJ1-1	NA	TGTGCCAGCAGTTACGGACTGCAGAACACTGAAGCTTTCTTT	CASSYGLQNTEAFF
TRBV5-6	14	NA	TRBJ1-2	TRBD1	TGTGCCAGCAGCTCAGGGACAGAAGTATATGGCTACACCTTC	CASSSGTEVYGYTF
TRBV5-1	19	NA	TRBJ2-3	TRBD1	TGCGCCAGCAGCTTGGTGTGGGACAGGGGGAGTCTCAATGGAGATACGCAGTATTTT	CASSLVWDRGSLNGDTQYF
TRBV7-9	17	NA	TRBJ1-3	NA	TGTGCCAGCAGCTCCCTTACTCGGGGGATCGAGGGAAACACCATATATTTT	CASSSLTRGIEGNTIYF
TRBV6-1	15	NA	TRBJ2-1	TRBD2	TGTGCCAGCAGAGCGGGACTAGCGGCCTACAATGAGCAGTTCTTC	CASRAGLAAYNEQFF
TRBV7-9	14	NA	TRBJ1-2	TRBD1	TGTGCCAGCAGCTTACCGGGACAGGGCTATGGCTACACCTTC	CASSLPGQGYGYTF
TRBV4-2	14	NA	TRBJ2-2	TRBD1	TGTGCCAGCTACGGGACAGAGGGTGCAGGGGAGCTGTTTTTT	CASYGTEGAGELFF
TRBV27	15	NA	TRBJ1-1	NA	TGTGCCAGCAGTTTGTCCCCCGGCAGTAACACTGAAGCTTTCTTT	CASSLSPGSNTEAFF
TRBV5-8	11	once	TRBJ1-2	NA	TGTGCCAGCAGCCTGTTCCCGGGCTACACCTTC	CASSLFPGYTF
TRBV9	16	NA	TRBJ1-1	TRBD1	TGTGCCAGCAGCGTAGGGAGGGGGCTGATGAACACTGAAGCTTTCTTT	CASSVGRGLMNTEAFF
TRBV27	16	once	TRBJ2-7	TRBD1	TGTGCCAGCAGTTTATTCCTCGGGACAGGGGGTTCCGAGCAGTACTTC	CASSLFLGTGGSEQYF
TRBV6-1	15	NA	TRBJ2-2	TRBD1	TGTGCCAGCAGACTCAGACAGGGGAACACCGGGGAGCTGTTTTTT	CASRLRQGNTGELFF
TRBV28	14	NA	TRBJ2-1	NA	TGTGCCAGCAGCCTTGCGGTTGGGGGAGAGGAGCAGTTCTTC	CASSLAVGGEEQFF
TRBV7-8	17	NA	TRBJ2-3	NA	TGTGCCAGCACCCAGTCAGGGGTCCCAATTGCGATGGATACGCAGTATTTT	CASTQSGVPIAMDTQYF
TRBV5-4	13	NA	TRBJ1-1	NA	TGTGCCAGCAGCTTGGTAGTAGGCACTGAAGCTTTCTTT	CASSLVVGTEAFF
TRBV4-1	16	NA	TRBJ2-1	NA	TGCGCCAGCAGCCATAGTCCTGGCGGCGCATACAATGAGCAGTTCTTC	CASSHSPGGAYNEQFF
TRBV1	17	NA	TRBJ2-3	NA	TGCACCAGCAGCCATTCCGACAGGGGGCTCAGCACAGATACGCAGTATTTT	CTSSHSDRGLSTDTQYF
TRBV11-2	14	NA	TRBJ2-7	NA	TGTGCCAGCAGCCTGGCGCGGGGAGGCTACGAGCAGTACTTC	CASSLARGGYEQYF
TRBV4-3	15	NA	TRBJ2-1	NA	TGCGCCAGCAGCCCCGTATCATCATCCTACAATGAGCAGTTCTTC	CASSPVSSSYNEQFF
TRBV4-1	18	NA	TRBJ1-5	TRBD1	TGCGCCAGCAGCCCTCGCAGCTCTACGACAGGGGAGAAACAGCCCCAGCATTTT	CASSPRSSTTGEKQPQHF
TRBV7-8	17	NA	TRBJ2-4	TRBD2	TGTGCCAGCAGCTTAGAAGGGCTAGCGGGAGGCAAAAACATTCAGTACTTC	CASSLEGLAGGKNIQYF
TRBV2	15	NA	TRBJ2-7	NA	TGTGCCAGCAGTGGCTCGTCGGCGGGGAGCTACGAGCAGTACTTC	CASSGSSAGSYEQYF
TRBV7-2	15	NA	TRBJ2-5	NA	TGTGCCAGCAGCTTAGCGACCAAGCACCAAGAGACCCAGTACTTC	CASSLATKHQETQYF
TRBV9	13	NA	TRBJ2-5	NA	TGTGCCAGCAGCGTAGTCGGGTGGGGGACCCAGTACTTC	CASSVVGWGTQYF
TRBV28	14	NA	TRBJ1-1	NA	TGTGCCAGCAGCAACAGGGTTAGGGTCACTGAAGCTTTCTTT	CASSNRVRVTEAFF
TRBV14	13	NA	TRBJ2-7	TRBD2	TGTGCCAGCCGGGAGGACGGTTCCTACGAGCAGTACTTC	CASREDGSYEQYF
TRBV9	13	NA	TRBJ1-4	NA	TGTGCCAGCTCGGAGGGGAGGAATGAAAAACTGTTTTTT	CASSEGRNEKLFF
TRBV13	11	NA	TRBJ2-3	NA	TGTGCCAGCAGCTCAGGGTCTTCGCAGTATTTT	CASSSGSSQYF
TRBV2	17	once	TRBJ2-3	TRBD2	TGTGCCAGCAGTTCGATACTAGCGGGAGGGTGGGGAGATACGCAGTATTTT	CASSSILAGGWGDTQYF
TRBV5-1	17	NA	TRBJ2-7	NA	TGCGCCAGCAGCAATGGTATGGAGACAGGCACAGTTCGCGAGCAGTACTTC	CASSNGMETGTVREQYF
TRBV9	15	NA	TRBJ2-3	NA	TGTGCCAGCAGCGTAGGGGGATGGGGGCCCGAGACGCAGTATTTT	CASSVGGWGPETQYF
TRBV9	16	NA	TRBJ2-1	TRBD2	TGTGCCAGCAGCGTAGCTGGGGGACTAGAGTACAATGAGCAGTTCTTC	CASSVAGGLEYNEQFF
TRBV6-1	14	NA	TRBJ2-1	TRBD2	TGTGCCAGCAGGCAGACTAGCGAGTACAATGAGCAGTTCTTC	CASRQTSEYNEQFF
TRBV7-6	15	NA	TRBJ1-1	TRBD1	TGTGCCAGCAGCCTTCGGGGACAGACTAACACTGAAGCTTTCTTT	CASSLRGQTNTEAFF
TRBV9	13	NA	TRBJ1-1	TRBD1	TGTGCCAGCAGAGGGGACAGGGAGACTGAAGCTTTCTTT	CASRGDRETEAFF
TRBV6-5	15	NA	TRBJ1-1	TRBD1	TGTGCCAGCACCCACGACAGGGGTGTTTTCGCTGAAGCTTTCTTT	CASTHDRGVFAEAFF
TRBV5-6	15	NA	TRBJ1-2	NA	TGTGCCAGCAGCTTCGATATTTCCGCTAACTATGGCTACACCTTC	CASSFDISANYGYTF
TRBV27	14	NA	TRBJ2-7	NA	TGTGCCAGCAGATTAGGGTGGAGCTCCTACGAGCAGTACTTC	CASRLGWSSYEQYF
TRBV13	17	NA	TRBJ2-4	NA	TGTGCCAGCAGCCCTCCTCGACAGGGACTAGCCAAAAACATTCAGTACTTC	CASSPPRQGLAKNIQYF
TRBV6-1	13	NA	TRBJ1-1	NA	TGTGCCAGCAGTGAAGCGCGAGGTGCAGAAGCTTTCTTT	CASSEARGAEAFF
TRBV7-6	14	NA	TRBJ2-3	NA	TGTGCCAGCACTTCGGGCATGCCGGGAGATACGCAGTATTTT	CASTSGMPGDTQYF
TRBV10-3	15	NA	TRBJ2-1	TRBD1	TGTGCCACGAGAGCCGGGACAGGGGCCTACAATGAGCAGTTCTTC	CATRAGTGAYNEQFF
TRBV11-1	15	NA	TRBJ2-5	TRBD2	TGTGCCAGCAGCTTCACTAGCGGGAGGAAAGAGACCCAGTACTTC	CASSFTSGRKETQYF
TRBV27	13	NA	TRBJ1-2	TRBD1	TGTGCCAGCAGCCCCAGGGACAGGGGGGGCTACACCTTC	CASSPRDRGGYTF
TRBV27	17	once	TRBJ2-1	NA	TGTGCCAGCAGTTTATCTGTCGGGGAAGTAGGGTACAATGAGCAGTTCTTC	CASSLSVGEVGYNEQFF
TRBV9	19	NA	TRBJ2-6	NA	TGTGCCAGCAGCGTAGCTTACCGGACAGCCAGCTCTGGGGCCAACGTCCTGACTTTC	CASSVAYRTASSGANVLTF
TRBV19	16	once	TRBJ2-7	NA	TGTGCCAGTAGTATATTTGGCAGCTCCTCTTTCTACGAGCAGTACTTC	CASSIFGSSSFYEQYF
TRBV7-9	16	NA	TRBJ2-1	NA	TGTGCCAGCAGCTCCCCGTTTCTGCAGGGAGTAAATGAGCAGTTCTTC	CASSSPFLQGVNEQFF
TRBV6-6	14	NA	TRBJ1-2	NA	TGTGCCAGCAGTTACGCAGGGCTCAGGGATGGCTACACCTTC	CASSYAGLRDGYTF
TRBV9	15	NA	TRBJ1-1	TRBD1	TGTGCCAGCAGCGTAGGCGGGGGGACAGGGGCTGAAGCTTTCTTT	CASSVGGGTGAEAFF
TRBV4-1	13	NA	TRBJ1-2	TRBD1	TGCGCCAGCAGCCAGACAGGGGACTACGGCTACACCTTC	CASSQTGDYGYTF
TRBV29-1	16	NA	TRBJ1-1	NA	TGCAGCGTTGATCCCACGATGATCGGGGGGAACACTGAAGCTTTCTTT	CSVDPTMIGGNTEAFF
TRBV29-1	16	NA	TRBJ2-7	NA	TGCAGCGTTCTGGGAACCGAATTAAGCAGTCACTACGAGCAGTACTTC	CSVLGTELSSHYEQYF
TRBV28	14	few	TRBJ1-5	NA	TGTGCCAGCAGCTACCACATTAGCAATCAGCCCCAGCATTTT	CASSYHISNQPQHF
TRBV12-5	15	NA	TRBJ1-1	NA	TGTGCTAGTGGTTTGGTACACTTGGGGAGAACTGAAGCTTTCTTT	CASGLVHLGRTEAFF
TRBV19	14	NA	TRBJ2-7	NA	TGTGCCAGTAGTATGGGGCAAAGGGGCTACGAGCAGTACTTC	CASSMGQRGYEQYF
TRBV5-8	14	NA	TRBJ2-7	TRBD1	TGTGCCAGCAGTTCCGGGACAGGGGTTGCCGAGCAGTACTTC	CASSSGTGVAEQYF
TRBV7-9	14	NA	TRBJ2-1	NA	TGTGCCAGCAGCCTAGGTAGCTCCTACAATGAGCAGTTCTTC	CASSLGSSYNEQFF
TRBV4-3	15	NA	TRBJ1-2	NA	TGCGCCAGCAGCCAAGAGGCGGGGATAGCCTATGGCTACACCTTC	CASSQEAGIAYGYTF